The 3 T cell receptor beta chains listed next were all sequenced from one sample in a study of blood T cells in healthy people across ages. Using a J-beta primer mix together with a sample-barcoded 5' primer, a second PCR was run for roughly 7 to 11 cycles. TCRdb redid the calling of the 5' RACE reads with MiXCR, one entry per CDR3 protein. The sample carries roughly 570,000 distinct CDR3 sequences, 25% to 30% recorded once. Sequencing was done on a sample of blood. Receptors were obtained from a woman aged 65 to 85 in good health.

This sequence joins TRBV29-1 and TRBJ1-1, with TRBD1 identical over 9 bases. Trimming took 6 bases from V and 6 from J; bases not matched to a gene: 2. The CDR3 is 11 amino acids. The germline gives CDR1 SQVTM, CDR2 ANQGSEA. In DNA form, the CDR3 reads TGCAGCGTAAGACAGGGGGCTGAAGCTTTCTTT. This translates into CSVRQGAEAFF.

The chain has TRBV18 and TRBJ1-6; D remains ambiguous. Trimming took off 3 bases at V and 7 bases at J, with 13 bases between the two ends. The germline V gene has CDR1 KGHSH and CDR2 LQKENI. This CDR3 has 15 residues. CDR3 DNA sequence: TGTGCCAGCTCACCGGACCCTCTAGGGAATTCACCCCTCCACTTT. Translation: CASSPDPLGNSPLHF.

The sample holds a few counts of this clonotype. The chain employs TRBV30 and TRBJ1-2; D gene unclear. Germline CDR1 is GTSNPN and CDR2 is SVGIG (reference sequence). The length of the CDR3 is 11 residues. Trimming removed 2 bases from V and 8 bases from J, with 9 bases in between. This CDR3 is CAWSLHLGYTF. The CDR3 DNA follows: TGTGCCTGGAGTTTACATCTAGGCTACACCTTC. The whole variable domain, remainder taken from reference TRBV30 and TRBJ1-2, is SQTIHQWPATLVQPVGSPLSLECTVEGTSNPNLYWYRQAAGRGLQLLFYSVGIGQISSEVPQNLSASRPQDRQFILSSKKLLLSDSGFYLCAWSLHLGYTFGSGTRLTVV.